The 4 T cell receptor beta chains below were found in one sample sequenced in a study of vaccination effects on CD4 cells after COVID-19 (dated by TCRdb to 2021 to 2024). After around ten days of culture, CD4+ T cells were isolated with the EasySep CD4+ T cell isolation kit. The method behind the library was the immunoSEQ multiplex PCR assay. TCRdb holds this immuneACCESS table with in-frame rearrangements only. Some clones are missing; in checked studies, unresolved V genes explain under half, and the rest has no known cause. The sample table shows some 36,000 clones, and roughly 65% are seen once. The ten largest make up around 3.8% of the sample. These receptors' antigens are unknown. The sequencing here drew on CD4+ T cells from PBMCs cultured without peptide, taken before COVID-19 vaccination. The receptors were sampled from a human donor who received a COVID-19 vaccine.

The genes are TRBV11-2 and TRBJ2-3; TRBD2 agrees at 11 bases. CDR3 length equals 16 residues. Germline CDR1 is SGHAT and CDR2 is FQNNGV. The junction had 5 bases not matched to a gene; V was cut back by 4 bases and J by 2 bases. This CDR3 is CASSSRLAGFTDTQYF. CDR3 coding DNA: TGTGCCAGCAGCTCAAGACTAGCGGGGTTCACAGATACGCAGTATTTT.

This clone was counted only a few times. The rearrangement joins TRBV6-4 to TRBJ1-1, with a possible D match to TRBD1 (6 bases). Germline CDR1 is MRHNA and CDR2 is SNTAGT. The CDR3 contains 13 residues. V lost 6 bases and J 0 bases, leaving 8 bases between the germline ends. CDR3 residues: CASRGGLNTEAFF. CDR3 DNA: TGTGCCAGCAGGGGGGGCTTGAACACTGAAGCTTTCTTT.

This clone appeared a few times. The CDR3 sequence: CASKNADRRSEAFF. The CDR3 DNA follows: TGTGCCAGCAAAAACGCCGACAGACGCTCTGAAGCTTTCTTT. The rearrangement uses TRBV3-1 (or the pseudogene TRBV3-2) and TRBJ1-1, with a tentative D call TRBD1 (5 bases). From germline, CDR1 is LGHDT and CDR2 YNNKEL (reference sequence). Trimming left V 7 bases short and J 6 bases short, with 18 bases between. CDR3 length: 14 residues.

This chain links TRBV14 with TRBJ2-6; D gene uncertain. The germline gives CDR1 SGHDN, CDR2 FVKESK. V shed 1 base and J shed 2 bases, with 6 bases lying between them. The CDR3 extends over 15 amino acids. The CDR3 sequence is CASSQVLAGANVLTF. In DNA, the CDR3 is TGTGCCAGCAGCCAAGTATTGGCTGGGGCCAACGTCCTGACTTTC.